This T cell receptor (beta chain) came from a study of CD8+ T cells in alopecia areata. Overall study context: Twice daily, treated patients received 5 to 10 mg of oral tofacitinib.

Regarding this clone: Antigen unknown.

Reverse transcription of extracted RNA yielded cDNA, which provided the sequencing template. Produced via immunoSEQ multiplex PCR; TCRdb's table is partial and in-frame only. The sample lists 90,000 to 100,000 clones, nearly 45% occurring once. Study-level findings and limits: Scalp samples also yield sequences of resident alphabeta T cells from normal skin. Affected lesional scalp, above all in alopecia totalis/universalis, was more clonal than normal scalp.

Germline CDR1 and CDR2: SGHRS and YFSETQ. CDR3 length: 16 residues. V lost 3 bases to trimming and J lost 4 bases; unmatched junction nucleotides: 11. The origin of this receptor is a human donor with alopecia areata. The V and J genes are TRBV5-1 and TRBJ2-3, with 7 nucleotides matching TRBD2. Material: CD4+ T cells sorted from blood. DNA of the CDR3: TGCGCCAGCAGCTCCATGGTAGCGGGTCTCTCAGATACGCAGTATTTT. Translation: CASSSMVAGLSDTQYF.